Following are 9 T cell receptor beta chains from one sample sequenced in a study of blood T cell repertoires in COVID-19 (dated by TCRdb to about 2020). Libraries were prepared through the immunoSEQ multiplex PCR assay. TCRdb retrieved this table from immuneACCESS and kept in-frame rearrangements only. Not all clones are present; in checked studies, unresolved V genes account for under half, and no reason is known for the remainder. This sample comprises 200,000 to 300,000 clones, 84% of them detected only once. Of the sample, 7.5% to 9% is held by the ten largest clones. The sequenced sample was peripheral blood. The receptors here all came from a human donor in a cohort sampled during active COVID-19.

The CDR3 region has the DNA TGCGCCAGCAGCAGGACAGGGGGCCGGCTTGTTGGGGAGCAGTACTTC. Its protein is CASSRTGGRLVGEQYF. J is TRBJ2-7 and V is TRBV5-1; 11 bases are a match to TRBD1. Trimming cost V 4 bases and J 7 bases; bases outside gene matches: 13. The CDR3 spans 16 residues. The germline V gene has CDR1 SGHRS and CDR2 YFSETQ.

This rearrangement joins TRBV18 to TRBJ1-1; D call uncertain. The CDR3 sequence is 13 residues long. From germline, CDR1 is KGHSH and CDR2 LQKENI. V lost 3 bases and J lost 6, with 11 bases in between. The CDR3 nucleotides read TGTGCCAGCTCACCCCAGGTTGCGTCTGAAGCTTTCTTT. Protein product: CASSPQVASEAFF.

V is TRBV6-5 and J is TRBJ1-2; tentatively, D is TRBD1 (5 bases). The CDR3 totals 15 residues. CDR1 and CDR2 (germline): MNHEY, SVGAGI. Trimming took off 0 bases at V and 4 bases at J, with 12 bases between the two ends. This CDR3 reads CASSYSISGGYGYTF. DNA for the CDR3: TGTGCCAGCAGTTACTCGATCTCGGGGGGCTATGGCTACACCTTC.

The rearrangement links TRBV27 to TRBJ2-6, with 10 bases identical to TRBD1. V shed 1 base and J 3 bases; nucleotides not matched to a gene: 12. CDR3 length: 20 amino acids. The germline V gene has CDR1 MNHEY and CDR2 SMNVEV (reference sequence). The CDR3 protein is CASSLLTPGQGSHGANVLTF. CDR3 nucleotides: TGTGCCAGCAGTTTATTAACACCGGGACAGGGGTCCCATGGGGCCAACGTCCTGACTTTC.

The gene calls are TRBV4-3 and TRBJ2-1, with D possibly TRBD2 on 6 matching bases. The V gene's germline CDR1 is LGHNA and CDR2 YSLEER. The ends were cut back, 0 bases at V and 1 base at J, with 7 bases in the middle. This CDR3 is 15 amino acids long. CDR3 loop: CASSQEGLSYNEQFF. CDR3 nucleotides: TGCGCCAGCAGCCAAGAAGGACTATCCTACAATGAGCAGTTCTTC.

The rearrangement links TRBV7-9 to TRBJ2-7; perhaps TRBD1 as D (5 bases). CDR1 is SEHNR and CDR2 is FQNEAQ in the germline V gene (reference sequence). The V gene lost 8 bases and the J gene lost 3 bases, with 14 bases spanning the gap. The CDR3 length is 13 residues. As DNA, the CDR3 is TGTGCCAGCGCCCTTGGGGCGCTCTACGAGCAGTACTTC. This translates into CASALGALYEQYF.

Only one count was recorded for this clone. The V and J genes are TRBV5-1 and TRBJ1-2; tentatively, D is TRBD1 (6 bases). This CDR3 spans 14 amino acids. Trimming took 4 bases from V and 6 from J, leaving 16 bases between them. Looked up from germline, CDR1 is SGHRS and CDR2 is YFSETQ. CDR3 bases: TGCGCCAGCAGCACCCGGACAGTTGGGGATGGCTACACCTTC. It yields the protein CASSTRTVGDGYTF. Combining the CDR3 with reference TRBV5-1 and TRBJ1-2 gives the whole variable domain KAGVTQTPRYLIKTRGQQVTLSCSPISGHRSVSWYQQTPGQGLQFLFEYFSETQRNKGNFPGRFSGRQFSNSRSEMNVSTLELGDSALYLCASSTRTVGDGYTFGSGTRLTVV.

This clone was observed once. The CDR3 DNA sequence: TGTGCCAGCAGCGTAGACATCGAGGGCTCCTACGAGCAGTACTTC. This sequence encodes CASSVDIEGSYEQYF. The chain combines TRBV9 with TRBJ2-7; tentatively, D is TRBD2 (5 bases). The CDR3 contains 15 residues. Germline V gives CDR1 SGDLS, CDR2 YYNGEE. The germline V and J ends were trimmed by 0 bases and 0 bases, with 10 bases remaining between them.

The chain uses TRBV5-1 and TRBJ1-6; D gene ambiguous. Trimming removed 4 bases from V and 0 bases from J, with 5 bases in between. The CDR3 length is 14 residues. The V gene's germline CDR1 is SGHRS and CDR2 YFSETQ. CDR3 coding DNA: TGCGCCAGCAGCAAGCCCTCCTATAATTCACCCCTCCACTTT. This translates into CASSKPSYNSPLHF. Supplemented by reference TRBV5-1 and TRBJ1-6, the full variable domain reads KAGVTQTPRYLIKTRGQQVTLSCSPISGHRSVSWYQQTPGQGLQFLFEYFSETQRNKGNFPGRFSGRQFSNSRSEMNVSTLELGDSALYLCASSKPSYNSPLHFGNGTRLTVT.